The entry below describes one TCR beta chain. This clone's antigen is unknown. The record has no base qualities; no much larger clone is one base away. This specimen's time point label, per the study, means: about 28 days (+/-7) after the second vaccine dose. Because spike-specific TCR depth and breadth did not differ between the two schedules, AZD1222 recipients who got a second dose at roughly 4 weeks were pooled with those who got a second dose at roughly 12 weeks. The vaccinee samples were drawn from two UK trials, COV001 and COV002, one of which was a single-blind randomized controlled phase 2/3 trial testing AZD1222 (ChAdOx1 nCoV-19) in healthy adults. For TCRbeta chain sequencing, PBMC samples from trial participants were taken at day 0 and at day 28 after the second dose. The data were taken from a study of T cell responses to AZD1222 COVID-19 vaccine (dated by TCRdb to 2020 to 2022). A note on the overall study: TCR sequencing was performed for some 250 trial participants, of whom about 200 were given two doses of AZD1222 and around 26 were given two doses of MenACWY control vaccine. Trial participants were enrolled by age into subgroups of 18-55, 56-69 and 70-plus years, and around 140, 26 and 57 TCR-sequenced participants, respectively, were included in these subgroups. Study-wide conclusions, independent of this receptor: After two AZD1222 doses, both the breadth and the depth of spike-specific TCRs were significantly higher than at day 0 and than in MenACWY recipients. Participants were mostly white British, with more females than males. The authors suggested clonal diversity may have been underestimated. Reportedly, almost half of the unique spike-specific TCRs recognized epitopes lying outside the regions that are mutated in the B.1.351 and B.1.1.7 variants. Conclusions about previously exposed vaccinees were limited because only a handful of AZD1222 recipients were SARS-CoV-2 seropositive at baseline. In the small 56-69-year group, the increase in depth fell short of significance, most likely because of low power. CD4 TCRs associated with the vaccine covered the entire spike protein, and the dominant responses were in regions 160-218 and 743-854. No day 14 peak-response samples were available, so repertoires were characterized only after the peak T cell response.

From cysteine to phenylalanine, the CDR3 is 15 amino acids long. The read is trimmed to its CDR3 DNA, 45 bases read in frame from base 1. The germline V gene (reference sequence) gives CDR1 as SEHNR and CDR2 as FQNEAQ. V lost 4 bases and J lost 7 bases; the stretch between them is 17 bases long. The CDR3 regions of human TCRbeta chains were subjected to immunosequencing. The study's processing was this. TCRs in the repertoires were compared against a reference library of SARS-CoV-2-specific TCRs that had been generated with the MIRA antigen-specificity platform. Breadth was defined as the fraction of unique TCRs that were SARS-CoV-2-associated, and depth was defined as the fraction of total T cells that were SARS-CoV-2-associated. Using the MIRA data, each spike-specific TCR was assigned both to the spike region to which the TCR was reactive and to a CD4 or CD8 class. Log10-transformed breadth and depth values were compared by one-way ANOVA with Sidak's multiple comparisons tests. TCRdb took over this immuneACCESS table, retaining in-frame rearrangements with V and J assigned. Such tables are incomplete; in checked studies, under half of the missing clones stem from an unresolved V gene, and the remainder is unexplained. V and J calls and clone size are those listed in that table; D and trimming were worked out from the DNA. In this sample the table shows 180,000 or so clones, 80% to 95% of which occur a single time. Clones ranked in the top ten supply under 2% of the sample.

This chain is built from TRBV7-9 and TRBJ1-5; the D gene is unclear. Sequenced here: peripheral blood, sampled 28 days after the second AZD1222 dose. This receptor was obtained from an adult who received the AZD1222 COVID-19 vaccine. In nucleotides, the sequence is TGTGCCAGCAGCTCCCCCCTGGGATCGGGACAGCCCCAGCATTTT. Its coded protein is CASSSPLGSGQPQHF.